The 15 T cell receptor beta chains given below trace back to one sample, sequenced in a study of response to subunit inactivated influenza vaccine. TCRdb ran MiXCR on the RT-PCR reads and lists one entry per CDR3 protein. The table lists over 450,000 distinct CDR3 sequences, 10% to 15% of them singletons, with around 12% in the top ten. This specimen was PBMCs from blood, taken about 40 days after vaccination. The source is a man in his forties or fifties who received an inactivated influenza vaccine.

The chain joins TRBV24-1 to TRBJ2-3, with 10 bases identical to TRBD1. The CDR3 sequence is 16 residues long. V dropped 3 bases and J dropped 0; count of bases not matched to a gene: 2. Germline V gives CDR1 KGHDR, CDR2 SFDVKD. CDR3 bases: TGTGCCACCAGTGATGCGGGACAGGGGAGCACAGATACGCAGTATTTT. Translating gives CATSDAGQGSTDTQYF.

CDR3 bases: TGTGCCAGCAGGAAGACTAGCGGCTCCTACGAGCAGTACTTC. Protein sequence: CASRKTSGSYEQYF. The J gene is TRBJ2-7, the V gene TRBV12-3 or TRBV12-4; TRBD2 matches 9 bases. The CDR3 runs 14 residues. After removal of 6 bases from V and 0 bases from J, the junction contained 3 bases not matched to a gene.

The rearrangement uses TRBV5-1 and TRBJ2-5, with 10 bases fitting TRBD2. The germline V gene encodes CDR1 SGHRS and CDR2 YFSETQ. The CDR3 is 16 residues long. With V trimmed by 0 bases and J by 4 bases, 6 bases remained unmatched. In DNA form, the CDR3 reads TGCGCCAGCAGCTTGGGGTCTAGCGGGAGTTCAGAGACCCAGTACTTC. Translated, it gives CASSLGSSGSSETQYF.

DNA of the CDR3: TGTGCCAGCAGACTACAGGGGGGCCAAGAGACCCAGTACTTC. Protein: CASRLQGGQETQYF. V is TRBV28 and J is TRBJ2-5; the match to TRBD1 covers 8 bases. This CDR3 contains 14 residues. Unmatched junction bases numbered 4, after V lost 6 bases and J lost 1 base. Per the germline V gene, CDR1 is MDHEN and CDR2 is SYDVKM.

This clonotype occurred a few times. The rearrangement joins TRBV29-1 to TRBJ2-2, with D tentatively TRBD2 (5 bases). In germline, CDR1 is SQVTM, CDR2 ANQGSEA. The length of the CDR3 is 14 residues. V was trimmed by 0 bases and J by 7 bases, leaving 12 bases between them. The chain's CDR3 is CSVEDRLGNGELFF. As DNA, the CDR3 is TGCAGCGTTGAAGACAGGCTCGGGAACGGGGAGCTGTTTTTT.

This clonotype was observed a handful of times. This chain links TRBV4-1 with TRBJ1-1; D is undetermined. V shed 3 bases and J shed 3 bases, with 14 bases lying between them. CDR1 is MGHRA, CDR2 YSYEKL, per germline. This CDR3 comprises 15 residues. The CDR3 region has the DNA TGCGCCAGCAGCCATTACCGGGGAGAGGACACTGAAGCTTTCTTT. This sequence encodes CASSHYRGEDTEAFF.

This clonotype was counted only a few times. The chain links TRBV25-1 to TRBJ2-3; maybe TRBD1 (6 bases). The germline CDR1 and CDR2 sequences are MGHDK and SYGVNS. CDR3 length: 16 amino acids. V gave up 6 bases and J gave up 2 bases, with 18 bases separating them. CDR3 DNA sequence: TGTGCCAGCAGGTCAACAGGGTTCCTTTTCACAGATACGCAGTATTTT. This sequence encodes CASRSTGFLFTDTQYF.

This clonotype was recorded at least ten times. The CDR3 loop reads CSVIWRRRSTDTQYF. Written as DNA, the CDR3 is TGCAGCGTGATCTGGAGACGACGTTCCACAGATACGCAGTATTTT. The rearrangement uses TRBV29-1 and TRBJ2-3; the D is unclear. The V end was cut by 6 bases, the J end by 2 bases, with 18 bases between. CDR3 size: 15 residues. CDR1 is SQVTM and CDR2 is ANQGSEA in the germline V gene.

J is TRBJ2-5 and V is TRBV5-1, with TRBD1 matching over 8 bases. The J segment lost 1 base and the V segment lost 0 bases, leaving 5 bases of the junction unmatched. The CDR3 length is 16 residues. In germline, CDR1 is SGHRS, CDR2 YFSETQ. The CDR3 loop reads CASSLVPGGLQETQYF. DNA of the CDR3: TGCGCCAGCAGCTTGGTTCCAGGGGGCCTCCAAGAGACCCAGTACTTC.

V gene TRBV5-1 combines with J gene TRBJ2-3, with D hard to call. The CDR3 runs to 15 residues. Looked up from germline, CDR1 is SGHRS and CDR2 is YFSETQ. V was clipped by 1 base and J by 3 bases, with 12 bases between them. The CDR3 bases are TGCGCCAGCAGCTTGAACGGGCGTTCGACAGATACGCAGTATTTT. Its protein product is CASSLNGRSTDTQYF.

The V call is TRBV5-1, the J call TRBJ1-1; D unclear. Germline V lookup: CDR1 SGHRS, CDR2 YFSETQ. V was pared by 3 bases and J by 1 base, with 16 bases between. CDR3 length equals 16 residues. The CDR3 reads CASSYQLITQNTEAFF. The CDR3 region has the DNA TGCGCCAGCAGCTACCAACTCATTACACAGAACACTGAAGCTTTCTTT.

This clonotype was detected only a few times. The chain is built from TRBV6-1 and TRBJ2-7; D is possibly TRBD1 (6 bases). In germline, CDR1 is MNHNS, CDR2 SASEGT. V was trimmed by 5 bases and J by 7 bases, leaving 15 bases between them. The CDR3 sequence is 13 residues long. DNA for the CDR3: TGTGCCAGCAGTCGCCCAGGGGTTGCTGAGCAGTACTTC. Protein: CASSRPGVAEQYF.

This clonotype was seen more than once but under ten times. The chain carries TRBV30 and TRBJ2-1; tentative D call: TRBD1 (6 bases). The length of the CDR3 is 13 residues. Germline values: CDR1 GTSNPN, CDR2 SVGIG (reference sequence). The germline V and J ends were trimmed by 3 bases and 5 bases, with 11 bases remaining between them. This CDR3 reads CAWSQYRDNEQFF. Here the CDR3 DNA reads TGTGCCTGGAGCCAATACAGGGACAATGAGCAGTTCTTC.

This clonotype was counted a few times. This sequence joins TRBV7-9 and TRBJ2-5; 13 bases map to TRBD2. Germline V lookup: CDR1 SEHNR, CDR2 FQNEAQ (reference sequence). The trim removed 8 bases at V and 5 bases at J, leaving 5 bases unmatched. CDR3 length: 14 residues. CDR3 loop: CASRGLAGDETQYF. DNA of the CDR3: TGTGCCAGCCGTGGACTAGCGGGAGACGAGACCCAGTACTTC.

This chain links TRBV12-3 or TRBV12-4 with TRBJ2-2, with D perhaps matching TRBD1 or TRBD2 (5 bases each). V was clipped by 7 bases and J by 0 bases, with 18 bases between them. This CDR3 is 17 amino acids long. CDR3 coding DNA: TGTGCCAGCACCCCTGGTGGGACGGCTCCGAACACCGGGGAGCTGTTTTTT. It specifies CASTPGGTAPNTGELFF.